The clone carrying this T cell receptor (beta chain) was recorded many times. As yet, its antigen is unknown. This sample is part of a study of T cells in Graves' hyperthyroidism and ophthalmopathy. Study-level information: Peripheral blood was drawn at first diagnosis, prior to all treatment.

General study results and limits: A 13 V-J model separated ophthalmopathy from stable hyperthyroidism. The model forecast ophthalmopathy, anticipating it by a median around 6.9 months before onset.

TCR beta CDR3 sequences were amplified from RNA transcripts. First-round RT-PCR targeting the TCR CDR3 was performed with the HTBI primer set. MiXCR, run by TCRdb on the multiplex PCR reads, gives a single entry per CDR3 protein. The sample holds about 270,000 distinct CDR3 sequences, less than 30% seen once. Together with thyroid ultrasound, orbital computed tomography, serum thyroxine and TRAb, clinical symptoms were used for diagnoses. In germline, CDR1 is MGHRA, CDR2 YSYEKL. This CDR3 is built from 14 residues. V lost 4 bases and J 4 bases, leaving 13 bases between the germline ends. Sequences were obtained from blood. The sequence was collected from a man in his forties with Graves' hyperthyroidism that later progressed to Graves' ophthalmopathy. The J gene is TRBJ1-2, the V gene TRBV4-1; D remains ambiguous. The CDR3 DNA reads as TGCGCCAGCAGCCCCGAACCACGTCTCTATGGCTACACCTTC. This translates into CASSPEPRLYGYTF.